Following are 30 T cell receptor beta chains from one sample sequenced in a study of blood T cell repertoires in COVID-19. Assay: immunoSEQ multiplex PCR; the TCRdb copy retains only in-frame clones and omits some. The sample includes approximately 250,000 clones, about 91% of them seen just once. Sample: PBMCs or T cells enriched from blood (not recorded which). The source is a woman aged 40-49 years with acute COVID-19.

The chain couples TRBV19 to TRBJ1-4; a weak D match, TRBD1 (6 bases). The CDR3 spans 15 residues. Germline V gene lookup returns CDR1 LNHDA and CDR2 SQIVND (reference sequence). V was shortened by 7 bases and J by 8 bases, with 20 bases between the two germline ends. In nucleotides, the CDR3 is TGTGCCAGTACTCCCCGTGAAGGGGGACGCGAAAAACTGTTTTTT. Encoded protein: CASTPREGGREKLFF.

At least ten counts were recorded for this clone. The CDR3 reads CASTDESAGGPNEQFF. CDR3 DNA: TGTGCCAGCACCGACGAGTCAGCGGGAGGACCCAATGAGCAGTTCTTC. The genes are TRBV7-6 and TRBJ2-1; 9 positions agree with TRBD2. The germline V gene encodes CDR1 SGHVS and CDR2 FNYEAQ. The CDR3 sequence is 16 residues long. Unmatched junction bases numbered 13, after V lost 7 bases and J lost 6 bases.

The chain combines TRBV30 with TRBJ2-2; 11 nucleotides line up with TRBD2. Germline V gene data show CDR1 as GTSNPN and CDR2 as SVGIG (reference sequence). This CDR3 has 16 amino acids. V shed 2 bases, J shed 5 bases, and the junction held 7 bases outside the gene matches. CDR3 amino acids: CAWSSGTSGTTGELFF. CDR3 sequence (DNA): TGTGCCTGGAGTTCGGGGACTAGCGGAACAACCGGGGAGCTGTTTTTT.

The rearrangement uses TRBV12-3 or TRBV12-4 and TRBJ1-2; no definite D call. This CDR3 has 11 residues. V gave up 10 bases and J gave up 2 bases, with 8 bases separating them. The CDR3 DNA reads TGTGCCACGGGGTTAAACTATGGCTACACCTTC. It is translated as CATGLNYGYTF.

The rearrangement joins TRBV12-3 or TRBV12-4 to TRBJ1-6; unclear D gene. The V end was cut by 4 bases, the J end by 10 bases, with 8 bases between. The CDR3 has 12 amino acids. The CDR3 sequence: CASSSRISPLHF. CDR3 nucleotide sequence: TGTGCCAGCAGTTCGAGAATATCACCCCTCCACTTT.

The chain uses TRBV24-1 and TRBJ2-5, with a weak D call TRBD1 (6 bases). The CDR3 runs to 15 residues. Germline CDR1 is KGHDR and CDR2 is SFDVKD. V was pared by 6 bases and J by 2 bases, with 15 bases between. The CDR3 sequence: CATSFGQGRQETQYF. DNA of the CDR3: TGTGCCACCAGTTTTGGGCAGGGGCGTCAAGAGACCCAGTACTTC.

The gene calls are TRBV20-1 and TRBJ2-7; 9 nucleotides match TRBD2. CDR1 and CDR2 from the germline V gene are DFQATT and SNEGSKA (reference sequence). CDR3 size: 19 residues. Trimming cost V 3 bases and J 1 base; bases outside gene matches: 19. The DNA for the CDR3 is TGCAGTGCTAGTCCCAAGGAGGAACTAGCGGGCAGGTCATCCTACGAGCAGTACTTC. Protein sequence: CSASPKEELAGRSSYEQYF.

The chain's CDR3 is CASSQGLAGGYEQFF. In DNA form, the CDR3 reads TGTGCCAGCAGCCAAGGACTAGCGGGAGGGTATGAGCAGTTCTTC. The chain employs TRBV3-1 (or the pseudogene TRBV3-2) and TRBJ2-1; the match to TRBD2 covers 14 bases. After removal of 1 base from V and 8 bases from J, the junction contained 1 base not matched to a gene. In germline, CDR1 is LGHDT, CDR2 YNNKEL (reference sequence). The CDR3 spans 15 residues.

The chain links TRBV7-2 to TRBJ1-2, with D perhaps matching TRBD1 (6 bases). Deletions cut 4 bases from V and 8 bases from J, with 17 bases between. Germline values: CDR1 SGHTA, CDR2 FQGNSA. CDR3 size: 14 residues. The CDR3 bases are TGTGCCAGCAGCTCCGAACAGGGTTATAGCGGCTACACCTTC. Amino acids: CASSSEQGYSGYTF.

The chain couples TRBV11-2 to TRBJ1-1; D may be TRBD1 (6 bases). The germline gives CDR1 SGHAT, CDR2 FQNNGV. Trimming left V 6 bases short and J 0 bases short, with 17 bases between. The CDR3 has 16 residues. The CDR3 DNA follows: TGTGCCAGCAGGTTGGGGCACAGGGCCATGAACACTGAAGCTTTCTTT. It specifies CASRLGHRAMNTEAFF. Using reference TRBV11-2 and TRBJ1-1 for the parts outside the CDR3, the full variable domain is EAGVAQSPRYKIIEKRQSVAFWCNPISGHATLYWYQQILGQGPKLLIQFQNNGVVDDSQLPKDRFSAERLKGVDSTLKIQPAKLEDSAVYLCASRLGHRAMNTEAFFGQGTRLTVV.

The chain is built from TRBV28 and TRBJ1-5; tentative D call: TRBD1 (6 bases). This CDR3 comprises 14 residues. Trimming took 4 bases from V and 4 from J, leaving 11 bases between them. From germline, CDR1 is MDHEN and CDR2 SYDVKM. CDR3: CASSSGQRNQPQHF. The CDR3 nucleotides read TGTGCCAGCAGTTCTGGACAGCGGAATCAGCCCCAGCATTTT.

The J gene is TRBJ1-2, the V gene TRBV28; D gene ambiguous. From germline, CDR1 is MDHEN and CDR2 SYDVKM. The length of the CDR3 is 17 residues. V lost 7 bases to trimming and J lost 4 bases, with 25 bases between them. CDR3 sequence (DNA): TGTGCCAGCACCCAGGCCGATGAACGGGATGGCCTCTATGGCTACACCTTC. Translation: CASTQADERDGLYGYTF.

This clone appeared once. The chain employs TRBV6-5 and TRBJ2-6; 7 nucleotides line up with TRBD1. The CDR3 is 15 residues long. CDR1 MNHEY and CDR2 SVGAGI come from the germline V gene. V trimming: 5 bases; J trimming: 4 bases; junction bases outside the gene matches: 5. This CDR3 is CASSPTGTGANVLTF. The CDR3, as DNA: TGTGCCAGCAGTCCGACAGGGACCGGGGCCAACGTCCTGACTTTC.

The genes are TRBV19 and TRBJ2-5; 9 bases align to TRBD1. Germline V gene lookup returns CDR1 LNHDA and CDR2 SQIVND (reference sequence). This CDR3 is built from 15 residues. J lost 4 bases, V lost 1 base, and 4 bases had no gene match. The CDR3 DNA sequence: TGTGCCAGTAGTATAGGACAGGGGGTTGGAGAGACCCAGTACTTC. This codes for CASSIGQGVGETQYF.

The CDR3 DNA sequence: TGTGCCAGCAGCTTATGGGCCAGTTCGGACTATGGCTACACCTTC. Its translation: CASSLWASSDYGYTF. The V call is TRBV7-9, the J call TRBJ1-2; D is ambiguous. Germline assignment: CDR1 SEHNR and CDR2 FQNEAQ (reference sequence). V was shortened by 2 bases and J by 3 bases, with 13 bases between the two germline ends. The CDR3 runs to 15 residues.

This clone occurred once. This chain links TRBV5-6 with TRBJ1-1; D is ambiguous. The germline V gene encodes CDR1 SGHDT and CDR2 YYEEEE. This CDR3 is built from 16 residues. Trimming stripped 0 bases from V and 2 bases from J, with 14 bases between. This CDR3 is CASSLAQESDNTEAFF. DNA of the CDR3: TGTGCCAGCAGCTTGGCCCAGGAATCAGACAACACTGAAGCTTTCTTT.

The V and J genes are TRBV30 and TRBJ2-1; D might be TRBD2 (5 bases). V was pared by 1 base and J by 3 bases, with 7 bases between. The CDR3 spans 13 residues. CDR1 is GTSNPN, CDR2 SVGIG, per germline (reference sequence). DNA for the CDR3: TGTGCCTGGAGTGGGGGAGACTACAATGAGCAGTTCTTC. This translates into CAWSGGDYNEQFF.

The J gene is TRBJ1-6, the V gene TRBV19; 7 bases align to TRBD1. The germline CDR1 and CDR2 sequences are LNHDA and SQIVND (reference sequence). Unmatched junction bases numbered 9, after V lost 5 bases and J lost 11 bases. CDR3 length: 14 amino acids. CDR3 amino acids: CASSLRQGGTPLHF. In DNA form, the CDR3 reads TGTGCCAGTAGTCTCCGACAGGGTGGGACACCCCTCCACTTT.

The rearrangement uses TRBV10-3 and TRBJ1-1; D is possibly TRBD1 (6 bases). The CDR3 loop spans 13 amino acids. V was trimmed by 3 bases and J by 9 bases, leaving 14 bases between them. Germline-derived CDR1 and CDR2 are ENHRY and SYGVKD. CDR3 nucleotides: TGTGCCATCAGTGACGGGCCCGGGACACAAGCTTTCTTT. Encoded protein: CAISDGPGTQAFF.

The V and J genes are TRBV6-1 and TRBJ2-1; TRBD1 matches 7 bases. Germline V gives CDR1 MNHNS, CDR2 SASEGT. The CDR3 is made up of 15 amino acids. V trimming: 3 bases; J trimming: 4 bases; junction bases outside the gene matches: 6. The CDR3 nucleotides read TGTGCCAGCAGTGAGTATGACAGGGATTACAATGAGCAGTTCTTC. Protein: CASSEYDRDYNEQFF.

The CDR3 protein is CASSLGSSYNSPLHF. The CDR3 bases are TGTGCCAGCAGCCTAGGGAGCTCCTATAATTCACCCCTCCACTTT. The chain couples TRBV21-1 to TRBJ1-6. TRBV21-1 is classified as a pseudogene. The CDR3 extends over 15 amino acids.

This chain joins TRBV7-9 and TRBJ2-2, with TRBD1 matching over 7 bases. CDR3 length equals 13 residues. Germline CDR1 SEHNR, CDR2 FQNEAQ (reference sequence). CDR3 region: CWPGQFNTGELFF. In nucleotides, the CDR3 is TGTTGGCCGGGACAGTTCAACACCGGGGAGCTGTTTTTT.

The chain joins TRBV24-1 to TRBJ2-1; 7 bases fit TRBD2. CDR3 length: 19 amino acids. Losses at the gene ends were 4 bases for V and 0 bases for J; bases not matched to a gene: 14. The germline CDR1 and CDR2 sequences are KGHDR and SFDVKD. The CDR3 spells CATSESTSKGQSSYNEQFF. The CDR3 region has the DNA TGTGCCACCAGTGAATCGACTAGCAAGGGCCAGAGCTCCTACAATGAGCAGTTCTTC.

Points on this clone: The same CDR3 arises from other DNA sequences in this sample as well. V and J are TRBV19 and TRBJ1-5, with TRBD1 matching 9 bases. CDR1 is LNHDA, CDR2 SQIVND, per germline (reference sequence). The V gene end was trimmed by 5 bases and the J gene end by 2 bases; junction bases not matched to a gene: 1. The CDR3 length is 14 residues. As DNA, the CDR3 is TGTGCCAGTAGTGGGGACAGGGGCAATCAGCCCCAGCATTTT. Amino acids: CASSGDRGNQPQHF.

V usage is TRBV7-8 and J usage is TRBJ2-2; 7 nucleotides line up with TRBD2. The length of the CDR3 is 16 residues. In germline, CDR1 is SGHVS, CDR2 FQNEAQ. J lost 4 bases, V lost 1 base, and 6 bases had no gene match. This CDR3 reads CASSLVTSESTGELFF. CDR3 in DNA: TGTGCCAGCAGCTTAGTTACTAGCGAGAGCACCGGGGAGCTGTTTTTT.

V is TRBV25-1 and J is TRBJ2-5, with D possibly being TRBD2 (6 bases). The germline gives CDR1 MGHDK, CDR2 SYGVNS. This CDR3 is built from 15 residues. V was trimmed by 5 bases and J by 2 bases, leaving 15 bases between them. The CDR3 region has the DNA TGTGCCAGCAGTTTATTAACCGGGGGACAAGAGACCCAGTACTTC. Its translation is CASSLLTGGQETQYF.

The chain has TRBV9 and TRBJ2-3; no clear D. Germline CDR1 is SGDLS and CDR2 is YYNGEE. The CDR3 runs 12 residues. V lost 3 bases and J 2 bases, leaving 4 bases between the germline ends. CDR3: CASSAVTDTQYF. The CDR3, as DNA: TGTGCCAGCAGCGCTGTCACAGATACGCAGTATTTT.

This rearrangement joins TRBV27 to TRBJ2-1; tentatively, D is TRBD2 (5 bases). The CDR3 is 14 amino acids. V shed 0 bases and J shed 6 bases, with 9 bases lying between them. The germline V gene has CDR1 MNHEY and CDR2 SMNVEV (reference sequence). The DNA of the CDR3 is TGTGCCAGCAGTTTATCGGCAGGAGGCAATGAGCAGTTCTTC. Protein: CASSLSAGGNEQFF.

The rearrangement uses TRBV29-1 and TRBJ1-1; TRBD1 might be the D (5 bases). This CDR3 is 15 amino acids long. V was pared by 3 bases and J by 0 bases, with 14 bases between. Germline CDR1 reads SQVTM; CDR2 reads ANQGSEA. CDR3 in amino acids: CSVEDMYHLNTEAFF. The CDR3 nucleotides read TGCAGCGTTGAGGACATGTATCATTTGAACACTGAAGCTTTCTTT. Supplemented by reference TRBV29-1 and TRBJ1-1, the full variable domain reads SAVISQKPSRDICQRGTSLTIQCQVDSQVTMMFWYRQQPGQSLTLIATANQGSEATYESGFVIDKFPISRPNLTFSTLTVSNMSPEDSSIYLCSVEDMYHLNTEAFFGQGTRLTVV.

This clone has just one count. The rearrangement joins TRBV19 to TRBJ2-3; 10 nucleotides align to TRBD2. The germline V gene encodes CDR1 LNHDA and CDR2 SQIVND (reference sequence). V was pared by 3 bases and J by 3 bases, with 6 bases of the junction left unmatched. The CDR3 length is 16 residues. CDR3 DNA: TGTGCCAGTAGTATCGCGGCTAGCGGGAGTACAGATACGCAGTATTTT. Protein: CASSIAASGSTDTQYF.